Each of the 24 T cell receptor beta chains below was sequenced from the same sample in a study of blood T cell repertoires in COVID-19. This table comes from immunoSEQ multiplex PCR, and its TCRdb copy is limited to in-frame clones, with some not included. The sample contains about 260,000 clones, about 90% of which appear only once. Sequencing used peripheral blood. These receptors all come from a woman aged 40 to 50 who had recovered from COVID-19.

V and J are TRBV7-3 and TRBJ1-1; TRBD1 matches 7 bases. V lost 2 bases and J lost 1; bases outside the gene matches: 4. Per the germline V gene, CDR1 is SGHTA and CDR2 is FQGTGA. The CDR3 spans 15 residues. The CDR3 bases are TGTGCCAGCAGCTTATCCGGGACAGCGAACACTGAAGCTTTCTTT. Amino acid sequence: CASSLSGTANTEAFF.

The chain uses TRBV29-1 and TRBJ2-3; 11 bases line up with TRBD2. The J segment lost 4 bases and the V segment lost 5 bases, leaving 5 bases of the junction unmatched. Germline-derived CDR1 and CDR2 are SQVTM and ANQGSEA. The CDR3 is made up of 14 amino acids. For the CDR3, the DNA is TGCAGCGTTACGACTAGCGGGGACCCAGATACGCAGTATTTT. This gives the protein CSVTTSGDPDTQYF.

The chain employs TRBV24-1 and TRBJ1-1, with D tentatively TRBD1 (6 bases). CDR1 is KGHDR, CDR2 SFDVKD, per germline. V was shortened by 7 bases and J by 1 base, with 9 bases between the two germline ends. The CDR3 sequence is 13 residues long. The CDR3 nucleotides are TGTGCCACCAGGGACAGCCCGAACACTGAAGCTTTCTTT. Its protein product is CATRDSPNTEAFF.

The rearrangement links TRBV6-6 to TRBJ2-7; maybe TRBD1 (5 bases). The CDR3 runs to 14 residues. V was trimmed by 2 bases and J by 2 bases, leaving 10 bases between them. The germline V gene encodes CDR1 MNHNY and CDR2 SVGAGI (reference sequence). CDR3 coding DNA: TGTGCCAGCAGTTACCAGGGCCCGGCCTACGAGCAGTACTTC. Its protein product is CASSYQGPAYEQYF.

The V call is TRBV6-6, the J call TRBJ2-7, with TRBD2 identical over 9 bases. The V gene's germline CDR1 is MNHNY and CDR2 SVGAGI (reference sequence). The J segment lost 4 bases and the V segment lost 5 bases, leaving 18 bases of the junction unmatched. The CDR3 is made up of 18 amino acids. The CDR3 is CASSHPGGTSPLTYEQYF. The CDR3 bases are TGTGCCAGCAGTCACCCAGGGGGGACTAGCCCGCTGACGTACGAGCAGTACTTC.

The gene calls are TRBV6-2 or TRBV6-3 and TRBJ2-3; 11 bases align to TRBD2. V was pared by 5 bases and J by 1 base, with 8 bases of the junction left unmatched. This CDR3 is built from 17 residues. Germline V gene sequence: CDR1 MNHEY, CDR2 SVGEGT. CDR3 nucleotide sequence: TGTGCCAGCAGTGCCTTTACTAGCGGGGGCGGCACAGATACGCAGTATTTT. It specifies CASSAFTSGGGTDTQYF.

This clone was detected only once. The chain has TRBV3-1 (or the pseudogene TRBV3-2) and TRBJ1-2; 10 nucleotides align to TRBD1. The CDR3 covers 14 residues. Germline loops: CDR1 LGHDT, CDR2 YNNKEL (reference sequence). V shed 5 bases and J 4 bases; nucleotides not matched to a gene: 4. Here the CDR3 DNA reads TGTGCCAGCAGCGGGGACAGGGGAGGCTATGGCTACACCTTC. Residues: CASSGDRGGYGYTF.

V gene TRBV19 combines with J gene TRBJ2-7; D gene uncertain. Trimming took off 2 bases at V and 3 bases at J, with 8 bases between the two ends. The CDR3 loop spans 13 amino acids. CDR1 and CDR2 (germline): LNHDA, SQIVND (reference sequence). CDR3 amino acids: CASSIQTGYEQYF. CDR3 DNA sequence: TGTGCCAGTAGTATACAGACGGGCTACGAGCAGTACTTC.

This chain connects TRBV5-1 to TRBJ2-3; 9 bases line up with TRBD1. Germline loops: CDR1 SGHRS, CDR2 YFSETQ. The CDR3 totals 16 residues. The V and J ends lost 4 bases and 1 base, in that order; junction bases with no gene match: 7. CDR3 protein: CASSPGQGQRTDTQYF. CDR3 DNA sequence: TGCGCCAGCAGCCCGGGACAGGGCCAACGCACAGATACGCAGTATTTT.

The chain couples TRBV14 to TRBJ1-1, with 8 nucleotides matching TRBD1. Germline CDR1 reads SGHDN; CDR2 reads FVKESK. This CDR3 contains 16 residues. V was clipped by 5 bases and J by 1 base; unmatched bases: 9. CDR3 in amino acids: CASSLLTGGWNTEAFF. CDR3 nucleotides: TGTGCCAGCAGCTTGTTAACAGGGGGGTGGAACACTGAAGCTTTCTTT.

The gene calls are TRBV2 and TRBJ1-1, with TRBD1 matching over 7 bases. Per germline, CDR1 SNHLY and CDR2 FYNNEI. V trimming: 6 bases; J trimming: 0 bases; junction bases outside the gene matches: 4. The CDR3 totals 14 residues. The CDR3 spells CASSMGQMNTEAFF. CDR3 nucleotide sequence: TGTGCCAGCAGCATGGGACAGATGAACACTGAAGCTTTCTTT.

The sample holds a few counts of this clone. V and J are TRBV7-2 and TRBJ1-6, with TRBD1 matching over 11 bases. This CDR3 region has 17 residues. The junction had 10 bases not matched to a gene; V was cut back by 5 bases and J by 7 bases. CDR1 SGHTA and CDR2 FQGNSA come from the germline V gene. The DNA for the CDR3 is TGTGCCAGCAGCATCAAACCGGGACAGGGGGGAAATTCACCCCTCCACTTT. Translated: CASSIKPGQGGNSPLHF.

The CDR3 is CASSLELTQYF. Here the CDR3 DNA reads TGCGCCAGCAGCTTGGAGCTGACCCAGTACTTC. This chain links TRBV5-1 with TRBJ2-5; D call uncertain. V dropped 0 bases and J dropped 7 bases, with 4 bases sitting between them. Looked up from germline, CDR1 is SGHRS and CDR2 is YFSETQ. There are 11 residues in the CDR3. Filled out from reference TRBV5-1 and TRBJ2-5, the complete variable domain reads KAGVTQTPRYLIKTRGQQVTLSCSPISGHRSVSWYQQTPGQGLQFLFEYFSETQRNKGNFPGRFSGRQFSNSRSEMNVSTLELGDSALYLCASSLELTQYFGPGTRLLVL.

This clone was seen only once. The CDR3 region has the DNA TGTGCCAGTAGTATAGATCGGCGGGGGGCCGGGGATGAGCAGTTCTTC. Translation: CASSIDRRGAGDEQFF. This rearrangement joins TRBV19 to TRBJ2-1, with 8 bases matching TRBD2. The junction had 9 bases not matched to a gene; V was cut back by 0 bases and J by 8 bases. Looked up from germline, CDR1 is LNHDA and CDR2 is SQIVND (reference sequence). This CDR3 comprises 16 residues.

The rearrangement links TRBV4-3 to TRBJ1-2; D perhaps matches TRBD1 (6 bases). The CDR3 is made up of 13 amino acids. Trimming removed 5 bases at V and 4 bases at J, with 11 bases between. Germline V gene lookup returns CDR1 LGHNA and CDR2 YSLEER. The CDR3 nucleotides read TGCGCCAGCAGCGCCCAGACAGGCTATGGCTACACCTTC. Its translation: CASSAQTGYGYTF.

The chain carries TRBV27 and TRBJ1-3; a possible D gene is TRBD1 (6 bases). The germline CDR1 and CDR2 sequences are MNHEY and SMNVEV (reference sequence). V lost 4 bases and J 2 bases, leaving 9 bases between the germline ends. The CDR3 has 14 amino acids. DNA for the CDR3: TGTGCCAGCAGTTACAACAGGGCTGGAAACACCATATATTTT. Amino acid sequence: CASSYNRAGNTIYF.

This clone occurred a few times. The chain recombines TRBV24-1 with TRBJ1-1, with D perhaps TRBD1 (5 bases). The length of the CDR3 is 12 residues. From germline, CDR1 is KGHDR and CDR2 SFDVKD. V was shortened by 7 bases and J by 8 bases, with 13 bases between the two germline ends. The DNA for the CDR3 is TGTGCCACCAGAGGGGTATCTGGAGAAGCTTTCTTT. The encoded protein is CATRGVSGEAFF.

The chain has TRBV10-3 and TRBJ1-1; 7 bases match TRBD1. The CDR3 runs 15 residues. Germline V CDR1 and CDR2: ENHRY, SYGVKD. Losses at the gene ends were 6 bases for V and 0 bases for J; bases not matched to a gene: 7. CDR3 in DNA: TGTGCCATCAGGTCTTACAGGGGTATGAACACTGAAGCTTTCTTT. Translating gives CAIRSYRGMNTEAFF.

The chain uses TRBV10-3 and TRBJ2-5; 8 bases line up with TRBD1. V lost 6 bases and J lost 5; bases outside the gene matches: 5. The CDR3 loop spans 13 amino acids. Germline V CDR1 and CDR2: ENHRY, SYGVKD. The CDR3 loop reads CAIRGQAGETQYF. In DNA form, the CDR3 reads TGTGCCATCAGGGGACAGGCGGGGGAGACCCAGTACTTC.

This clone was found once. The chain joins TRBV5-4 to TRBJ2-1; 11 positions agree with TRBD2. Germline V lookup: CDR1 SGHNT, CDR2 YYREEE (reference sequence). The length of the CDR3 is 14 residues. With 7 bases clipped from V and 2 bases from J, the junction kept 2 bases outside the gene matches. The CDR3 loop is CASGLAGTYNEQFF. CDR3 in DNA: TGTGCCAGCGGACTAGCGGGCACCTACAATGAGCAGTTCTTC.

The chain joins TRBV9 to TRBJ2-2, with D tentatively TRBD2 (5 bases). The germline V and J ends were trimmed by 1 base and 6 bases, with 10 bases remaining between them. The CDR3 extends over 14 amino acids. The germline CDR1 and CDR2 sequences are SGDLS and YYNGEE. CDR3: CASSVQAASGELFF. The CDR3 DNA is TGTGCCAGCAGCGTACAAGCGGCCTCCGGGGAGCTGTTTTTT.

V is TRBV9 and J is TRBJ1-1; the D is unclear. The V and J ends lost 4 bases and 1 base respectively, with 11 bases between them. CDR1 is SGDLS, CDR2 YYNGEE, per germline. The length of the CDR3 is 14 residues. DNA for the CDR3: TGTGCCAGCAGCCCCGGACGGGGGAACACTGAAGCTTTCTTT. It specifies CASSPGRGNTEAFF.

This clone was counted once. The CDR3 region is CASSQDQYRGVTEAFF. The DNA of the CDR3 is TGTGCCAGCAGCCAAGATCAATACAGGGGAGTAACTGAAGCTTTCTTT. This chain joins TRBV4-2 and TRBJ1-1; 7 nucleotides align to TRBD1. Germline V CDR1 and CDR2: LGHNA, YNFKEQ. J was trimmed by 5 bases and V by 0 bases; bases with no gene match: 9. The CDR3 is made up of 16 amino acids.

V usage is TRBV3-1 (or the pseudogene TRBV3-2) and J usage is TRBJ1-4; 7 nucleotides match TRBD1. The CDR3 covers 14 residues. CDR1 and CDR2 (germline): LGHDT, YNNKEL (reference sequence). With V trimmed by 3 bases and J by 5 bases, 3 bases remained unmatched. The chain's CDR3 is CASSQTGRNEKLFF. In DNA, the CDR3 is TGTGCCAGCAGCCAGACAGGGCGGAATGAAAAACTGTTTTTT.